The clone carrying this T cell receptor beta chain was counted once. Its antigen is still unknown. This specimen belongs to a study of cytomegalovirus exposure and HLA in healthy donors. Study findings and constraints: What a later analysis reportedly showed was that an Asian-associated ancestry cluster had fewer N-insertions than the approximately 720-donor mean. An observed cluster of highly shared sequence variants was recorded as a likely sequencing artifact.

CDR1 and CDR2 (germline): SGHRS, YFSETQ. This CDR3 is built from 14 residues. Trimming stripped 2 bases from V and 6 bases from J, with 11 bases between. PCR primers comprised 60 Vbeta and 13 Jbeta primers. Generated by immunoSEQ multiplex PCR, the TCRdb table keeps only in-frame clones and is missing some. The data contain 130,000 to 150,000 clones, around 76% of them singletons. The TCR originated in a male donor in good health and CMV-seronegative. This sequence joins TRBV5-1 and TRBJ2-2, with a weak D call TRBD1 (6 bases). Sequencing was carried out using PBMCs. CDR3 DNA: TGCGCCAGCAGCTTAACAGGGCGCCCCGGGGAGCTGTTTTTT. Translation gives CASSLTGRPGELFF.